The 28 T cell receptor beta chains in this list originate from one sample, sequenced in a study of Ad26.COV2.S vaccination and SARS-CoV-2 variants. Profiled with immunoSEQ multiplex PCR; TCRdb holds only in-frame clones, not every one. The sample shows about 460,000 clones, about nine tenths of them seen only once. The treatment is: around 19 received Ad26.COV2.S at low or high dose, single or two shots; roughly 5 received placebo; per-sample allocation not given. Samples came from day 63 after the first vaccine or placebo injection. This specimen consisted of peripheral blood, obtained in a trial of Ad26.COV2.S vaccine versus placebo. The receptors shown here come from a person aged 18-65 years who received the Ad26.COV2.S COVID-19 vaccine or a placebo.

J is TRBJ2-5 and V is TRBV28; 8 positions match TRBD2. The germline V gene has CDR1 MDHEN and CDR2 SYDVKM. The CDR3 has 15 residues. The junction had 11 bases not matched to a gene; V was cut back by 2 bases and J by 9 bases. CDR3 nucleotide sequence: TGTGCCAGCAGTTTAGACGGGAGGGCCAGCTCACCCCAGTACTTC. It encodes CASSLDGRASSPQYF.

The chain employs TRBV19 and TRBJ2-7; unclear D gene. Germline V CDR1 and CDR2: LNHDA, SQIVND (reference sequence). CDR3 length equals 13 residues. V lost 3 bases to trimming and J lost 1 base, with 7 bases between them. CDR3 nucleotides: TGTGCCAGTAGTATCAGCAGTTCCTACGAGCAGTACTTC. Protein: CASSISSSYEQYF.

The J gene is TRBJ1-5, the V gene TRBV7-8, with D perhaps matching TRBD1 (5 bases). Trimming pared 5 bases from V and 7 bases from J, leaving 9 bases between. Germline-derived CDR1 and CDR2 are SGHVS and FQNEAQ. The CDR3 has 12 amino acids. The CDR3 spells CASSPGRQPQHF. In DNA, the CDR3 is TGTGCCAGCAGCCCGGGGCGGCAGCCCCAGCATTTT. The whole variable domain, filled in from reference TRBV7-8 and TRBJ1-5, reads GAGVSQSPRYKVAKRGQDVALRCDPISGHVSLFWYQQALGQGPEFLTYFQNEAQLDKSGLPSDRFFAERPEGSVSTLKIQRTQQEDSAVYLCASSPGRQPQHFGDGTRLSIL.

This clone was counted only a few times. The chain recombines TRBV19 with TRBJ1-1; a possible D gene is TRBD1 (6 bases). Germline-derived CDR1 and CDR2 are LNHDA and SQIVND (reference sequence). The CDR3 covers 15 residues. The V end lost 4 bases, the J end lost 1 base, and 13 bases lay between the germline ends. The CDR3 loop reads CASSTVQGANTEAFF. As DNA, the CDR3 is TGTGCCAGTAGTACAGTACAGGGCGCGAACACTGAAGCTTTCTTT. Looking up the rest from reference TRBV19 and TRBJ1-1 gives the full variable domain: DGGITQSPKYLFRKEGQNVTLSCEQNLNHDAMYWYRQDPGQGLRLIYYSQIVNDFQKGDIAEGYSVSREKKESFPLTVTSAQKNPTAFYLCASSTVQGANTEAFFGQGTRLTVV.

This clone came up many times. The chain carries TRBV5-1 and TRBJ1-2; no clear D gene. CDR1 is SGHRS and CDR2 is YFSETQ in the germline V gene. V was clipped by 0 bases and J by 6 bases, with 9 bases between them. This CDR3 contains 13 residues. The CDR3 DNA reads as TGCGCCAGCAGCTTGGCCAGGATGGATGGCTACACCTTC. This translates into CASSLARMDGYTF.

The CDR3 nucleotides read TGTGCCAGTAGTCCTCCGGGGGGCCGGGACACTGAAGCTTTCTTT. Its protein is CASSPPGGRDTEAFF. This chain uses TRBV19 with TRBJ1-1; possibly TRBD1 for D (6 bases). The CDR3 spans 15 residues. The germline CDR1 and CDR2 sequences are LNHDA and SQIVND (reference sequence). The ends were cut back, 5 bases at V and 3 bases at J, with 16 bases in the middle. The complete variable domain, with remaining parts taken from reference TRBV19 and TRBJ1-1, reads DGGITQSPKYLFRKEGQNVTLSCEQNLNHDAMYWYRQDPGQGLRLIYYSQIVNDFQKGDIAEGYSVSREKKESFPLTVTSAQKNPTAFYLCASSPPGGRDTEAFFGQGTRLTVV.

V usage is TRBV6-2 or TRBV6-3 and J usage is TRBJ2-2; weak D call: TRBD1 (6 bases). The length of the CDR3 is 16 residues. Trimming took 2 bases from V and 0 from J, leaving 10 bases between them. Germline loops: CDR1 MNHEY, CDR2 SVGEGT. The CDR3 is CASSYGQGPNTGELFF. The CDR3 region has the DNA TGTGCCAGCAGTTACGGTCAGGGGCCGAACACCGGGGAGCTGTTTTTT.

The chain carries TRBV3-1 (or the pseudogene TRBV3-2) and TRBJ1-4; TRBD1 aligns across 8 bases. Germline V gene lookup returns CDR1 LGHDT and CDR2 YNNKEL (reference sequence). The CDR3 extends over 17 amino acids. V was clipped by 0 bases and J by 4 bases; unmatched bases: 7. CDR3 loop: CASSQDGRGPLNEKLFF. The DNA for the CDR3 is TGTGCCAGCAGCCAAGACGGCAGGGGGCCCCTTAATGAAAAACTGTTTTTT.

This chain uses TRBV9 with TRBJ2-7, with 7 bases fitting TRBD2. The CDR3 sequence is 14 residues long. From germline, CDR1 is SGDLS and CDR2 YYNGEE. Trimming took 0 bases from V and 5 from J; bases not matched to a gene: 5. CDR3: CASSVEWEGHEQYF. The DNA for the CDR3 is TGTGCCAGCAGCGTAGAGTGGGAGGGACACGAGCAGTACTTC.

This chain uses TRBV4-3 with TRBJ2-1, with 9 bases identical to TRBD1. Germline-derived CDR1 and CDR2 are LGHNA and YSLEER. The CDR3 runs to 17 residues. J lost 9 bases, V lost 1 base, and 13 bases had no gene match. The CDR3 sequence: CASSQATGGSSLGEQFF. The CDR3 nucleotides read TGCGCCAGCAGCCAAGCTACAGGGGGCTCGAGTCTCGGTGAGCAGTTCTTC.

The chain couples TRBV7-2 to TRBJ1-1, with D unclear. The CDR3 loop spans 13 amino acids. Germline V CDR1 and CDR2: SGHTA, FQGNSA. V was shortened by 2 bases and J by 6 bases, with 10 bases between the two germline ends. CDR3 in amino acids: CASSLYGISEAFF. For the CDR3, the DNA is TGTGCCAGCAGCTTATACGGGATTTCTGAAGCTTTCTTT.

This chain uses TRBV7-6 with TRBJ2-2; 10 nucleotides match TRBD2. The germline V gene has CDR1 SGHVS and CDR2 FNYEAQ. CDR3 length: 18 residues. After removal of 1 base from V and 0 bases from J, the junction contained 5 bases not matched to a gene. The DNA for the CDR3 is TGTGCCAGCAGCTTAGGGGGGACTAGCGAAACGAACACCGGGGAGCTGTTTTTT. It codes for CASSLGGTSETNTGELFF.

This clone showed up just a few times. V and J are TRBV6-5 and TRBJ2-2, with a weak D call TRBD1 (6 bases). The V and J ends lost 6 bases and 0 bases respectively, with 11 bases between them. The CDR3 runs to 15 residues. Looked up from germline, CDR1 is MNHEY and CDR2 is SVGAGI. CDR3: CASRTGAANTGELFF. DNA of the CDR3: TGTGCCAGCAGGACAGGAGCGGCGAACACCGGGGAGCTGTTTTTT.

The table lists this clone with a count of one. This rearrangement joins TRBV14 to TRBJ2-3; 7 positions match TRBD2. CDR3 length: 14 residues. V was pared by 4 bases and J by 3 bases, with 4 bases of the junction left unmatched. Germline V lookup: CDR1 SGHDN, CDR2 FVKESK. The CDR3, as DNA: TGTGCCAGCAGCCTGAGCGGGACGACAGATACGCAGTATTTT. It is translated as CASSLSGTTDTQYF.

This rearrangement joins TRBV5-5 to TRBJ2-7; D possibly corresponds to TRBD1 (5 bases). The CDR3 loop spans 12 amino acids. Per the germline V gene, CDR1 is SGHKS and CDR2 is YYEKEE (reference sequence). V was cut by 4 bases and J by 7 bases, with 12 bases left in between. The CDR3, as DNA: TGTGCCAGCAGCATAGACAGCCCTGAGCAGTACTTC. Translation: CASSIDSPEQYF.

This clone was seen a few times. V is TRBV6-1 and J is TRBJ2-1; 7 nucleotides line up with TRBD2. The CDR3 spans 14 residues. CDR1 and CDR2 from the germline V gene are MNHNS and SASEGT. V shed 3 bases and J 4 bases; nucleotides not matched to a gene: 3. The CDR3 sequence is CASSEGGGYNEQFF. The CDR3 DNA follows: TGTGCCAGCAGTGAGGGCGGGGGATACAATGAGCAGTTCTTC.

CDR3 residues: CASSPRPTGGTGELFF. In nucleotides, the CDR3 is TGCGCCAGCAGCCCCCGACCGACAGGGGGCACCGGGGAGCTGTTTTTT. The rearrangement uses TRBV4-1 and TRBJ2-2; 9 nucleotides line up with TRBD1. CDR1 and CDR2 from the germline V gene are MGHRA and YSYEKL. The CDR3 runs to 16 residues. The V and J ends lost 4 bases and 4 bases, in that order; junction bases with no gene match: 7.

This clone has a handful of counts. This chain connects TRBV3-1 (or the pseudogene TRBV3-2) to TRBJ1-1, with D tentatively TRBD1 (5 bases). Trimming removed 6 bases at V and 0 bases at J, with 8 bases between. The CDR3 has 13 amino acids. Germline values: CDR1 LGHDT, CDR2 YNNKEL (reference sequence). Here the CDR3 reads CASSIQVNTEAFF. The CDR3 DNA reads as TGTGCCAGCAGTATACAGGTGAACACTGAAGCTTTCTTT.

The rearrangement joins TRBV7-9 to TRBJ2-7; TRBD1 matches 10 bases. V shed 5 bases and J 5 bases; nucleotides not matched to a gene: 9. Germline values: CDR1 SEHNR, CDR2 FQNEAQ (reference sequence). The CDR3 runs 15 residues. The CDR3 protein is CASSIRQGAKNEQYF. Written as DNA, the CDR3 is TGTGCCAGCAGCATAAGACAGGGGGCTAAAAACGAGCAGTACTTC.

The chain recombines TRBV5-4 with TRBJ2-7; 7 nucleotides agree with TRBD2. V lost 3 bases and J lost 6; bases outside the gene matches: 6. The CDR3 totals 13 residues. Germline CDR1 reads SGHNT; CDR2 reads YYREEE (reference sequence). The DNA for the CDR3 is TGTGCCAGCAGCTCCCTCTCTAGCGGCGAGCAGTACTTC. This sequence encodes CASSSLSSGEQYF.

V is TRBV11-3 and J is TRBJ2-7, with TRBD2 matching 7 bases. V dropped 1 base and J dropped 4; count of bases not matched to a gene: 7. The CDR3 has 15 residues. In germline, CDR1 is SGHNT, CDR2 YENEEA. CDR3 sequence (DNA): TGTGCCAGCAGCTTAGGGTTCGGGACTATTTACGAGCAGTACTTC. Its protein product is CASSLGFGTIYEQYF.

As regards this clone: A much larger clone sits a single nucleotide away, making a read error possible. The CDR3 sequence is CASSLGGTYEQYF. The CDR3 bases are TGTGCCAGCAGCTTGGGGGGGACCTACGAGCAGTACTTC. The J gene is TRBJ2-7, the V gene TRBV7-6, with TRBD2 identical over 7 bases. The CDR3 has 13 amino acids. Germline values: CDR1 SGHVS, CDR2 FNYEAQ. V lost 3 bases to trimming and J lost 2 bases; unmatched junction nucleotides: 1.

V is TRBV12-3 or TRBV12-4 and J is TRBJ2-7; D gene unclear. This CDR3 is built from 13 residues. Trimming removed 0 bases from V and 3 bases from J, with 6 bases in between. CDR3 nucleotide sequence: TGTGCCAGCAGTTTAGCGGCGAACTACGAGCAGTACTTC. Translation gives CASSLAANYEQYF.

This chain joins TRBV30 and TRBJ1-2; no firm D call. Trimming pared 2 bases from V and 1 base from J, leaving 20 bases between. Per germline, CDR1 GTSNPN and CDR2 SVGIG (reference sequence). CDR3 length: 17 residues. DNA of the CDR3: TGTGCCTGGAGTTCTCTAATTCTCGGCAACTTTAACTATGGCTACACCTTC. Protein: CAWSSLILGNFNYGYTF.

The rearrangement uses TRBV3-1 (or the pseudogene TRBV3-2) and TRBJ2-7; 9 nucleotides agree with TRBD2. The ends lost 8 bases at V and 3 bases at J; junction bases unmatched: 8. Germline loops: CDR1 LGHDT, CDR2 YNNKEL (reference sequence). CDR3 size: 14 residues. CDR3 DNA: TGTGCCAGCCAACGTAGCGGGGGCCGCTACGAGCAGTACTTC. Protein sequence: CASQRSGGRYEQYF.

This clone was detected once. This chain links TRBV6-5 with TRBJ1-2, with TRBD1 as a possible D gene (6 bases). V gave up 2 bases and J gave up 7 bases, with 8 bases separating them. The CDR3 has 12 residues. Germline CDR1 and CDR2: MNHEY and SVGAGI. CDR3 in DNA: TGTGCCAGCAGTTACGGGGGGGCTGGCTACACCTTC. Translated: CASSYGGAGYTF.

The rearrangement uses TRBV10-1 and TRBJ2-3, with 10 bases that match TRBD2. The CDR3 length is 18 residues. V lost 3 bases to trimming and J lost 3 bases; unmatched junction nucleotides: 12. From germline, CDR1 is WNHNN and CDR2 SYGVQD (reference sequence). Written as DNA, the CDR3 is TGCGCCAGCAGTGAAGGTCTGAGCGGGAGGGCCGTGACAGATACGCAGTATTTT. Amino acid sequence: CASSEGLSGRAVTDTQYF.

V usage is TRBV11-2 and J usage is TRBJ2-1; TRBD2 aligns across 10 bases. The CDR3 runs to 16 residues. Germline CDR1 and CDR2: SGHAT and FQNNGV. V shed 5 bases and J 8 bases; nucleotides not matched to a gene: 12. The CDR3, as DNA: TGTGCCAGCAGCCATTTTGGGGCTAGCGGGGGTCATGAGCAGTTCTTC. This encodes CASSHFGASGGHEQFF.